This T cell receptor beta chain originates from a study of blood T cell repertoires in COVID-19. Trimming cost V 0 bases and J 0 bases, with 11 bases left between them. This CDR3 has 16 amino acids. The V gene's germline CDR1 is MNHEY and CDR2 SVGEGT. Original handling: It was from reference gene primer amplification that nucleated cell counts were estimated. Measured with immunoSEQ multiplex PCR; TCRdb has only the in-frame clones, and not every one. D and trimming come from the DNA, and the V and J calls and clone size come from that table. Of fewer than 250,000 clones in the sample, more than 75% were seen once.

The sample consisted of peripheral blood. The TCR originated in an older woman with COVID-19, enrolled during active disease. This sequence joins TRBV6-2 or TRBV6-3 and TRBJ1-1; D is uncertain. DNA of the CDR3: TGTGCCAGCAGTTACTCGAGGGCTAAGATGAACACTGAAGCTTTCTTT. Protein: CASSYSRAKMNTEAFF.